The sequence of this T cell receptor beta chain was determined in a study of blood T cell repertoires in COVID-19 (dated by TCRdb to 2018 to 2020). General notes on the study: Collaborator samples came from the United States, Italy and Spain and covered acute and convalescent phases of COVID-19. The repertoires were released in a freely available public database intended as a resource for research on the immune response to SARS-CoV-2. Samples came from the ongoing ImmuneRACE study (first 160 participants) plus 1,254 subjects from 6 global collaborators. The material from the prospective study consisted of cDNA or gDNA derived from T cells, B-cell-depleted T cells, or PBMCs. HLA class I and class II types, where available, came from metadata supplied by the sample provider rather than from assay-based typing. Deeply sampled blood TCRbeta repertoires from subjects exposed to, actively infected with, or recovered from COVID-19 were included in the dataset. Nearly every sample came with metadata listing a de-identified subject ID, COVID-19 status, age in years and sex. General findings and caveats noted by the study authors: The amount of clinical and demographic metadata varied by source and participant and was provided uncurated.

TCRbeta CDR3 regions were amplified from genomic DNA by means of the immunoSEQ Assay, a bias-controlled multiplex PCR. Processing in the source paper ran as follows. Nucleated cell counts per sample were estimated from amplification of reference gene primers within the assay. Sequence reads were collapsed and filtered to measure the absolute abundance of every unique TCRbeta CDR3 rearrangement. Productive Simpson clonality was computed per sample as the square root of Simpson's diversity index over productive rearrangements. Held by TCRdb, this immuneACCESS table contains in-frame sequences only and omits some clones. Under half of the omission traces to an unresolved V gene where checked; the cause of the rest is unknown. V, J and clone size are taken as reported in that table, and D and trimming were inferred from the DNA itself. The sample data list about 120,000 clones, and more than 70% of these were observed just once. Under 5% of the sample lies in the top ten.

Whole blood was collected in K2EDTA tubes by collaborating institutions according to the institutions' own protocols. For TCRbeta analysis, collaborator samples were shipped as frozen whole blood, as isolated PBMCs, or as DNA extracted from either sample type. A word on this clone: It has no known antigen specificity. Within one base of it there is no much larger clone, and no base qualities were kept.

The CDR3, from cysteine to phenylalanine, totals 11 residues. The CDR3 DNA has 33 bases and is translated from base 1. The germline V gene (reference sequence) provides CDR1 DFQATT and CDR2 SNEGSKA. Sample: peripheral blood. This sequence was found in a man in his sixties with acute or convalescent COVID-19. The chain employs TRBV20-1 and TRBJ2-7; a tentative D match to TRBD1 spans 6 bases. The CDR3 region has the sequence CPLQGWHEQYF. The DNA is TGCCCTCTACAGGGATGGCACGAGCAGTACTTC.